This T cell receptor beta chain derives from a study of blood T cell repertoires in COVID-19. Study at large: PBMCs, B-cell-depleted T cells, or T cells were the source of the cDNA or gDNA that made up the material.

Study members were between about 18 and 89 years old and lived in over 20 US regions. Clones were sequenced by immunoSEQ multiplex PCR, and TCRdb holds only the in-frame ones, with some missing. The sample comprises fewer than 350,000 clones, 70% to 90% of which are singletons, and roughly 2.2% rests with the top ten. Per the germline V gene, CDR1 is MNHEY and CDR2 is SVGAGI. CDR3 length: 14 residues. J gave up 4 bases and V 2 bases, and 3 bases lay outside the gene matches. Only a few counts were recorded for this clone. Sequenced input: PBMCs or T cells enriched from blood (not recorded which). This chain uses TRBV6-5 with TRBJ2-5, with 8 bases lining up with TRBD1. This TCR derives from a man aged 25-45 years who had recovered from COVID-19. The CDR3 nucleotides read TGTGCCAGCAGTTACGCGACAGGGGCAGAGACCCAGTACTTC. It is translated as CASSYATGAETQYF.